The 3 T cell receptor beta chains given below trace back to one sample, sequenced in a study of shared clonotypes between healthy human individuals. Method: immunoSEQ multiplex PCR; TCRdb's copy keeps in-frame clones and lacks some. The sample comprises 650,000 to 700,000 clones, roughly 87% of which are singletons, and less than 40% rests with the top ten. Input material: memory CD8+ T cells from PBMCs. This sample's subset: CD45RO+ cells pooled with CCR7-negative TemRA cells. These receptors all come from a young man in good health. Some clones in this sample may be carry-over from other donors' samples.

This chain connects TRBV27 to TRBJ2-2; tentatively, D is TRBD1 or TRBD2 (6 bases each). Trimming stripped 1 base from V and 6 bases from J, with 12 bases between. This CDR3 spans 15 amino acids. In germline, CDR1 is MNHEY, CDR2 SMNVEV (reference sequence). CDR3 nucleotides: TGTGCCAGCAGTTTATTGAGGGGGGCCGCCGGGGAGCTGTTTTTT. It encodes CASSLLRGAAGELFF.

A note on this clone: In the same sample, other DNA sequences code for this CDR3. This chain uses TRBV4-1 with TRBJ1-3; possible D gene TRBD1, 5 bases. From germline, CDR1 is MGHRA and CDR2 YSYEKL. The CDR3 contains 15 residues. The V gene lost 0 bases and the J gene lost 2 bases, with 8 bases spanning the gap. The CDR3 reads CASSQDRGTGNTIYF. Written as DNA, the CDR3 is TGCGCCAGCAGCCAAGATCGGGGGACTGGAAACACCATATATTTT.

This chain links TRBV2 with TRBJ2-4; the match to TRBD1 covers 7 bases. The CDR3 is 13 amino acids. V dropped 7 bases and J dropped 7; count of bases not matched to a gene: 7. CDR1 is SNHLY and CDR2 is FYNNEI in the germline V gene. CDR3 sequence: CASNLDRANIQYF. CDR3 DNA sequence: TGTGCCAGCAACCTAGACAGGGCGAACATTCAGTACTTC.